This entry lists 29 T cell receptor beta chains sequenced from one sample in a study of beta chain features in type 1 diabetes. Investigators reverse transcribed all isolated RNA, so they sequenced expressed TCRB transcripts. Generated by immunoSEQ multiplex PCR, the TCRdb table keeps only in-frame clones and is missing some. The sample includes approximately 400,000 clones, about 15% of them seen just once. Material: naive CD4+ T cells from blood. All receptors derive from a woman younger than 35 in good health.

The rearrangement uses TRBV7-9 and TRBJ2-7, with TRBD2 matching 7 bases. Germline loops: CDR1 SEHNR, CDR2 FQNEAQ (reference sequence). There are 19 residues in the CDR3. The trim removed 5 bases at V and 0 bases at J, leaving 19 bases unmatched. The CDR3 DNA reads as TGTGCCAGCAGCCCCCGCGGGGAGGCGGGAGCGTTCCGCTCCTACGAGCAGTACTTC. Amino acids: CASSPRGEAGAFRSYEQYF.

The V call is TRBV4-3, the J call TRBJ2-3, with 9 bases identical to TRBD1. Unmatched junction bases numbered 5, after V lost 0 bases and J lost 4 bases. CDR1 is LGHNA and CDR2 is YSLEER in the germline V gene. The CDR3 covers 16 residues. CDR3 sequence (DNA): TGCGCCAGCAGCCAAGACCGGGACAGGGTGGCAGATACGCAGTATTTT. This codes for CASSQDRDRVADTQYF.

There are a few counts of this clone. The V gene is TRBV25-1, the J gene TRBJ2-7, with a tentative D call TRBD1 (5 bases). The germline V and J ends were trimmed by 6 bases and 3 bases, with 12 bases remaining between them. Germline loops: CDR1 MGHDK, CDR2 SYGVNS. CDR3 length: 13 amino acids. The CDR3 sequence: CASRQVGDYEQYF. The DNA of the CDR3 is TGTGCCAGCAGACAGGTCGGAGACTACGAGCAGTACTTC.

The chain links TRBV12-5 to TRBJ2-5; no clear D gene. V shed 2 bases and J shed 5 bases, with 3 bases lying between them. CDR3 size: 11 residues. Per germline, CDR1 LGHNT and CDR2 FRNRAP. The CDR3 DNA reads TGTGCTAGTGGTTTGCAGGAGACCCAGTACTTC. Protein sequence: CASGLQETQYF.

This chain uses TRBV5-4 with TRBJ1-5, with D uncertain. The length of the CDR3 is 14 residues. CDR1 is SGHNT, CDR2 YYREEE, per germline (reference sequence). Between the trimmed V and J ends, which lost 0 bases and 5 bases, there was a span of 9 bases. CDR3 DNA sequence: TGTGCCAGCAGCTTGGAACCCGAGTATCAGCCCCAGCATTTT. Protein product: CASSLEPEYQPQHF. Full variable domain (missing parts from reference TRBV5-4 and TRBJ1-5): ETGVTQSPTHLIKTRGQQVTLRCSSQSGHNTVSWYQQALGQGPQFIFQYYREEENGRGNFPPRFSGLQFPNYSSELNVNALELDDSALYLCASSLEPEYQPQHFGDGTRLSIL.

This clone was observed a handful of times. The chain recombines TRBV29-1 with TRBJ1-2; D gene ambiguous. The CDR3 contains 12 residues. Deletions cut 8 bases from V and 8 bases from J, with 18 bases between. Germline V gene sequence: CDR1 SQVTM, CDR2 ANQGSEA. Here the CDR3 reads CSISDLGRGYTF. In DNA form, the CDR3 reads TGCAGCATATCGGACCTCGGGAGAGGCTACACCTTC.

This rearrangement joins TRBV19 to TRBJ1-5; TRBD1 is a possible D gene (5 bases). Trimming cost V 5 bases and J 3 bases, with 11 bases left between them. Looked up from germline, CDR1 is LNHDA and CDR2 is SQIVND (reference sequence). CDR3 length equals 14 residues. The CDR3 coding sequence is TGTGCCAGTAGTTTAACAGGCGCCAATCAGCCCCAGCATTTT. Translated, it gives CASSLTGANQPQHF.

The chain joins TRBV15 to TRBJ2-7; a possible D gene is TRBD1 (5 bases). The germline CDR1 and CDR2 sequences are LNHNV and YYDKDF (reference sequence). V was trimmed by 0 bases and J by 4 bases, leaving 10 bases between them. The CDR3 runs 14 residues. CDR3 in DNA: TGTGCCACCAGCAGAGATGCAGGGCGGTACGAGCAGTACTTC. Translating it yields CATSRDAGRYEQYF.

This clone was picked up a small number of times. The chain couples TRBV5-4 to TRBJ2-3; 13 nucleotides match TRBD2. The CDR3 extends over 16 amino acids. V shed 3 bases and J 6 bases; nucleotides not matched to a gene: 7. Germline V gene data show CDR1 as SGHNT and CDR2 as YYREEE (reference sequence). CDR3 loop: CASSSPGLAGYDTQYF. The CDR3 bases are TGTGCCAGCAGCTCACCGGGACTAGCGGGATACGATACGCAGTATTTT. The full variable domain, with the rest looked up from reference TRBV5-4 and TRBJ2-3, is ETGVTQSPTHLIKTRGQQVTLRCSSQSGHNTVSWYQQALGQGPQFIFQYYREEENGRGNFPPRFSGLQFPNYSSELNVNALELDDSALYLCASSSPGLAGYDTQYFGPGTRLTVL.

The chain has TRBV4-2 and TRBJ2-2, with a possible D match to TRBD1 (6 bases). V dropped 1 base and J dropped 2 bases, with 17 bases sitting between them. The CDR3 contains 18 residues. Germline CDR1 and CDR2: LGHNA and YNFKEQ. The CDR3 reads CASSQGTAHRRNTGELFF. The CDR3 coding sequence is TGTGCCAGCAGCCAAGGGACAGCTCATAGGCGAAACACCGGGGAGCTGTTTTTT.

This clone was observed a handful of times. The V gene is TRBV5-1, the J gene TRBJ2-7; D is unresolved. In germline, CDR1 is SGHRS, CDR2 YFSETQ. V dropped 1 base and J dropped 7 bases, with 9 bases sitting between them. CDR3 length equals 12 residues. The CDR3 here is CASSLTVNEQYF. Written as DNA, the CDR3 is TGCGCCAGCAGCTTGACGGTGAATGAGCAGTACTTC.

CDR3 in amino acids: CASSPPRLAGGQFF. For the CDR3, the DNA is TGTGCCAGCAGCCCCCCCAGGCTAGCGGGAGGGCAGTTCTTC. The rearrangement joins TRBV7-9 to TRBJ2-1; 11 positions match TRBD2. Germline CDR1 reads SEHNR; CDR2 reads FQNEAQ (reference sequence). Trimming at V came to 5 bases and at J to 12 bases, leaving 9 bases not matched to a gene. The CDR3 consists of 14 residues.

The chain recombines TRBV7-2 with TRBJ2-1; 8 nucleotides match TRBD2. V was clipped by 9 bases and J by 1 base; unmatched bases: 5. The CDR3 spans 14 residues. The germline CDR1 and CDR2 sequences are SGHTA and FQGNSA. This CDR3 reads CASTGTRSYNEQFF. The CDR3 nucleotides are TGTGCCAGTACCGGGACTAGGTCCTACAATGAGCAGTTCTTC.

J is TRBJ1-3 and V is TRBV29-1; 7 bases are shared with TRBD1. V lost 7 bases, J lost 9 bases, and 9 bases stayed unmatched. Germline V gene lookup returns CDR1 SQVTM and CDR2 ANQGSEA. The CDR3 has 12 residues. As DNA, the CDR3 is TGCAGCGGGGGACAGACTAAGGGCACCATATATTTT. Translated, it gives CSGGQTKGTIYF.

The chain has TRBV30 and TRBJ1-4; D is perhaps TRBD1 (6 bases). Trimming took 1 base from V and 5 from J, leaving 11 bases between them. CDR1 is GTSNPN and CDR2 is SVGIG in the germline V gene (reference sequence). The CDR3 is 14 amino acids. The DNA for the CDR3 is TGTGCCTGGAGTGCGAGCAGGGGAAATGAAAAACTGTTTTTT. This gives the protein CAWSASRGNEKLFF.

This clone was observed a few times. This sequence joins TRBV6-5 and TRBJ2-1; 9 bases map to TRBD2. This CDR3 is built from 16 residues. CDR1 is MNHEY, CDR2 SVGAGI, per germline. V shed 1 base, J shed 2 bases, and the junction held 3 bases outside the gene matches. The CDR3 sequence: CASSYFLAGTYNEQFF. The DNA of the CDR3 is TGTGCCAGCAGTTACTTTCTAGCGGGGACCTACAATGAGCAGTTCTTC.

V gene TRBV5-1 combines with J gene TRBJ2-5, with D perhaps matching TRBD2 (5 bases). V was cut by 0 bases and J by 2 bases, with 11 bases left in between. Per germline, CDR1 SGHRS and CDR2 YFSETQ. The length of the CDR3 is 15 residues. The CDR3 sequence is CASSLVERFQETQYF. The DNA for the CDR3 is TGCGCCAGCAGCTTGGTCGAGCGGTTTCAAGAGACCCAGTACTTC.

The CDR3 loop reads CAWTGRFHEQYF. CDR3 sequence (DNA): TGTGCCTGGACCGGCAGGTTCCACGAGCAGTACTTC. The gene calls are TRBV30 and TRBJ2-7; no reliable D call. The V end lost 4 bases, the J end lost 5 bases, and 12 bases lay between the germline ends. The CDR3 loop spans 12 amino acids. CDR1 and CDR2 (germline): GTSNPN, SVGIG (reference sequence).

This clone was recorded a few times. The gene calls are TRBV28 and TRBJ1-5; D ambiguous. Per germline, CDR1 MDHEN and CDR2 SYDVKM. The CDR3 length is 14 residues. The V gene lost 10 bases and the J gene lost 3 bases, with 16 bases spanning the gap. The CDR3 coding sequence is TGTGCCACCCTCGGAGGGCACGACAATCAGCCCCAGCATTTT. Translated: CATLGGHDNQPQHF.

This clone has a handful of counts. The CDR3 bases are TGCGCCAGCAGCTTGGGCAGTAAAAACATTCAGTACTTC. Its protein product is CASSLGSKNIQYF. The V and J genes are TRBV5-1 and TRBJ2-4; no clear D. Trimming pared 0 bases from V and 4 bases from J, leaving 5 bases between. The CDR3 sequence is 13 residues long. The germline gives CDR1 SGHRS, CDR2 YFSETQ.

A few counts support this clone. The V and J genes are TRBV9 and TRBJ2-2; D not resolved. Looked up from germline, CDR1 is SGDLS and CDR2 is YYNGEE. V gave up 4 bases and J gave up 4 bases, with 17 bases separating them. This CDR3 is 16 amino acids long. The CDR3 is CASSHIIGTGTGELFF. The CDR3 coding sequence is TGTGCCAGCAGCCATATTATTGGTACCGGCACCGGGGAGCTGTTTTTT.

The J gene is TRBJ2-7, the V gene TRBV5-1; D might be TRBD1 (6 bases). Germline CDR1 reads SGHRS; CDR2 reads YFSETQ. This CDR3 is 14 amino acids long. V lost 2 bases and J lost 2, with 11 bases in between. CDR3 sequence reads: CASSFLDRPYEQYF. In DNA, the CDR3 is TGCGCCAGCAGCTTTTTGGACAGACCCTACGAGCAGTACTTC.

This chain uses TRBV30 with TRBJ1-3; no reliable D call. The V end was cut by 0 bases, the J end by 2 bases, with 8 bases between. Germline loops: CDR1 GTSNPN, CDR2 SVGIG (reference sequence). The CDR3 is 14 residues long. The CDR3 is CAWSVSQAGNTIYF. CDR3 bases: TGTGCCTGGAGTGTATCCCAGGCTGGAAACACCATATATTTT. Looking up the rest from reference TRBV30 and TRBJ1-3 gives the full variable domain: SQTIHQWPATLVQPVGSPLSLECTVEGTSNPNLYWYRQAAGRGLQLLFYSVGIGQISSEVPQNLSASRPQDRQFILSSKKLLLSDSGFYLCAWSVSQAGNTIYFGEGSWLTVV.

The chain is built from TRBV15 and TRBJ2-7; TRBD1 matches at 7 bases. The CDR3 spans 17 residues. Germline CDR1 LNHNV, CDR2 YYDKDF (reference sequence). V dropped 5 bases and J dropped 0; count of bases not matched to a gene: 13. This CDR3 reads CATSSGPHRDSSYEQYF. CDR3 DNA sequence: TGTGCCACCAGCTCTGGCCCCCACCGGGACAGCTCCTACGAGCAGTACTTC.

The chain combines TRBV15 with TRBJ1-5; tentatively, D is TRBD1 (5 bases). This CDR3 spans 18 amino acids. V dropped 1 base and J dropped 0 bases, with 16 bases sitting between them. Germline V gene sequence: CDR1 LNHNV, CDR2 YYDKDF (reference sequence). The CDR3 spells CATSRASQGLYSNQPQHF. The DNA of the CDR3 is TGTGCCACCAGCAGAGCTTCTCAGGGCCTCTATAGCAATCAGCCCCAGCATTTT.

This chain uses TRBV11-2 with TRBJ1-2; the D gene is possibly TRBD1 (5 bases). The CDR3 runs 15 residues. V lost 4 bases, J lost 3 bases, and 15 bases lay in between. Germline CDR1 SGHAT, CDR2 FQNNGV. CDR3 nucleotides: TGTGCCAGCAGCTGGGCAGCGGGGGGAGACTATGGCTACACCTTC. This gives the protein CASSWAAGGDYGYTF.

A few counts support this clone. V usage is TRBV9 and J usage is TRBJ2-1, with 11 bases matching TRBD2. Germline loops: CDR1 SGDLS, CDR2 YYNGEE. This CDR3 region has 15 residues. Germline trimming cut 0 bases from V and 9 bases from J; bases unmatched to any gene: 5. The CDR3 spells CASSVGLAGYSEQFF. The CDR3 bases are TGTGCCAGCAGCGTAGGACTAGCGGGATACTCTGAGCAGTTCTTC. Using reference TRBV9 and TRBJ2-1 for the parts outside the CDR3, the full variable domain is DSGVTQTPKHLITATGQRVTLRCSPRSGDLSVYWYQQSLDQGLQFLIQYYNGEERAKGNILERFSAQQFPDLHSELNLSSLELGDSALYFCASSVGLAGYSEQFFGPGTRLTVL.

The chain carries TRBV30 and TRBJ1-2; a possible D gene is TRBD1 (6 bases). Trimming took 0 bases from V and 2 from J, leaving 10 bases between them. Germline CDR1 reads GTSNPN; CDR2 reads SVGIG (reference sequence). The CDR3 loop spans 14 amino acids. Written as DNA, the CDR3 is TGTGCCTGGAGTGTAACAGGGCGAAACTATGGCTACACCTTC. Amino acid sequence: CAWSVTGRNYGYTF.

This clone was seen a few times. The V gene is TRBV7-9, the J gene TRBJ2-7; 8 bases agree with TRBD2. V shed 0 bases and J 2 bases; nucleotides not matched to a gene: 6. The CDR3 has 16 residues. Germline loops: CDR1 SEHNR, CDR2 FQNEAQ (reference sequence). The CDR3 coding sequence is TGTGCCAGCAGCTTAGCGGCGGGACTAGATCCCTACGAGCAGTACTTC. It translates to CASSLAAGLDPYEQYF.